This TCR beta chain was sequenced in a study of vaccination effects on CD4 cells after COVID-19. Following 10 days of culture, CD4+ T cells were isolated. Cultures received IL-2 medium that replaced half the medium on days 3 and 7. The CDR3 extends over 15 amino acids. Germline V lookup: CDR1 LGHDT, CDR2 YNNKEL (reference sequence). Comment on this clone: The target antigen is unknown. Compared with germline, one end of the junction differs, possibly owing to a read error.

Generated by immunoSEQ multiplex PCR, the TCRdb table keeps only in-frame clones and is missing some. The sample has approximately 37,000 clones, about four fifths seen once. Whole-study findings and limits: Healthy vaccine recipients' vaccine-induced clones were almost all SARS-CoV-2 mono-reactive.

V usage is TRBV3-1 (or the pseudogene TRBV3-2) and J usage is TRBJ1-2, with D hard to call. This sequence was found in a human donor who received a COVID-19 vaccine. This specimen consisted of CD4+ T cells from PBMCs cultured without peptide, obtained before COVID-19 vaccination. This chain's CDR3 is CTSSPRARATGGYTF. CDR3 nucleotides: TGTACCAGCAGCCCCCGGGCTAGGGCTACCGGTGGCTACACCTTC.